The text below deals with one T cell receptor beta chain. With V trimmed by 4 bases and J by 1 base, 8 bases remained unmatched. Germline V CDR1 and CDR2: SGHRS, YFSETQ. The CDR3 is 16 amino acids. Sequencing used immunoSEQ multiplex PCR; TCRdb keeps in-frame clones, though not all of them. The sample has 91,000 or so clones, around 92% seen once. The entry originates in a study of T cell changes during pregnancy in multiple sclerosis. The TCR was taken from a female donor with multiple sclerosis, enrolled in a pregnancy study. The sequencing here drew on peripheral blood, taken after pregnancy. This chain links TRBV5-1 with TRBJ1-1, with 9 bases identical to TRBD1. CDR3 region: CASSTGTGWRNTEAFF. The CDR3 nucleotides read TGCGCCAGCAGCACGGGGACAGGGTGGCGGAACACTGAAGCTTTCTTT. Looking up the rest from reference TRBV5-1 and TRBJ1-1 gives the full variable domain: KAGVTQTPRYLIKTRGQQVTLSCSPISGHRSVSWYQQTPGQGLQFLFEYFSETQRNKGNFPGRFSGRQFSNSRSEMNVSTLELGDSALYLCASSTGTGWRNTEAFFGQGTRLTVV.